This T cell receptor (beta chain) was profiled in a study of blood T cell repertoires in COVID-19. About the research overall: Some COVID-19 samples were acute and others convalescent; all came from the United States, Italy and Spain.

Germline lookup yields CDR1 SNHLY and CDR2 FYNNEI. The CDR3 contains 15 residues. The V end lost 6 bases, the J end lost 0 bases, and 14 bases lay between the germline ends. In the original workflow: Reference gene primer amplification gave estimated nucleated cell counts. Profiled with immunoSEQ multiplex PCR; TCRdb holds only in-frame clones, not every one. The V and J calls and clone size are taken from that table; D and trimming were inferred from the DNA. The sample records about 170,000 clones, over 85% being singletons. The V gene is TRBV2, the J gene TRBJ1-1; D call uncertain. The sample consisted of peripheral blood. The origin of this receptor is a woman aged 50 to 65 with acute or convalescent COVID-19. The CDR3 loop reads CASRKLLVMNTEAFF. CDR3 DNA sequence: TGTGCCAGCAGAAAGCTTTTGGTCATGAACACTGAAGCTTTCTTT.